These 27 T cell receptor beta chains originate from one sample sequenced in a study of blood T cells in healthy people across ages. A J-beta primer mix and a sample-barcoded 5' primer were used in a second PCR of roughly 6 to 11 cycles. One entry per CDR3 protein results from TCRdb running MiXCR on the 5' RACE reads. Of around 1.5 million distinct CDR3 sequences listed, roughly 64% are singletons. The source material was blood. These receptors came from a man aged 18 to 30 in good health.

V usage is TRBV6-2 or TRBV6-3 and J usage is TRBJ2-3, with TRBD2 matching 7 bases. The CDR3 consists of 16 residues. The V segment lost 0 bases and the J segment 2 bases; nucleotides outside the gene matches: 5. The germline gives CDR1 MNHEY, CDR2 SVGEGT. The CDR3 reads CASSYSKRDHTDTQYF. CDR3 DNA sequence: TGTGCCAGCAGTTACTCGAAGCGGGATCACACAGATACGCAGTATTTT.

In nucleotides, the CDR3 is TGTGCCAGCAGCCCCACCGGGACAGCAAACCCCGGGGAGCTGTTTTTT. It yields the protein CASSPTGTANPGELFF. This chain connects TRBV4-2 to TRBJ2-2, with TRBD1 matching over 7 bases. The length of the CDR3 is 16 residues. The V gene's germline CDR1 is LGHNA and CDR2 YNFKEQ. Trimming took 4 bases from V and 6 from J; bases not matched to a gene: 11.

The rearrangement uses TRBV5-1 and TRBJ2-5; no reliable D call. V was trimmed by 0 bases and J by 0 bases, leaving 6 bases between them. The CDR3 totals 14 residues. The germline CDR1 and CDR2 sequences are SGHRS and YFSETQ. CDR3 DNA: TGCGCCAGCAGCTTGGAGCCCTACCAAGAGACCCAGTACTTC. Its protein product is CASSLEPYQETQYF.

The rearrangement links TRBV3-1 to TRBJ2-1, with D unclear. Trimming stripped 4 bases from V and 0 bases from J, with 10 bases between. CDR3 length: 15 residues. Germline CDR1 reads LGHDT; CDR2 reads YNNKEL (reference sequence). CDR3 amino acids: CASSPQADSYNEQFF. CDR3 sequence (DNA): TGTGCCAGCAGCCCCCAGGCGGACTCCTACAATGAGCAGTTCTTC.

This sequence joins TRBV6-1 and TRBJ2-7; 10 bases align to TRBD1. The CDR3 has 17 amino acids. Losses at the gene ends were 6 bases for V and 1 base for J; bases not matched to a gene: 12. The germline CDR1 and CDR2 sequences are MNHNS and SASEGT. Here the CDR3 reads CASSLPGGDRGSYEQYF. In nucleotides, the CDR3 is TGTGCCAGCAGCCTACCCGGAGGGGACAGGGGTTCCTACGAGCAGTACTTC.

This chain joins TRBV4-2 and TRBJ2-5; the D is unclear. In germline, CDR1 is LGHNA, CDR2 YNFKEQ. V was cut by 1 base and J by 5 bases, with 17 bases left in between. The CDR3 runs to 16 residues. The CDR3 DNA is TGTGCCAGCAGCCAAGTTCATGCGACCTCCAGGGAGACCCAGTACTTC. It specifies CASSQVHATSRETQYF.

The chain recombines TRBV20-1 with TRBJ2-1; no reliable D call. This CDR3 has 12 amino acids. V was pared by 0 bases and J by 13 bases, with 13 bases between. The germline V gene encodes CDR1 DFQATT and CDR2 SNEGSKA (reference sequence). The CDR3 sequence: CSARDPVETQFF. DNA of the CDR3: TGCAGTGCTAGAGATCCCGTCGAGACCCAGTTCTTC.

The rearrangement joins TRBV4-1 to TRBJ2-1; D is unresolved. CDR1 is MGHRA and CDR2 is YSYEKL in the germline V gene. This CDR3 region has 13 residues. This chain's CDR3 is CVTLGNSYNEQFF. The CDR3 DNA reads as TGCGTCACTCTGGGCAACTCCTACAATGAGCAGTTCTTC.

The rearrangement joins TRBV9 to TRBJ2-4, with a possible D match to TRBD1 (6 bases). The tail of the sequence fits TRBJ2-5 better, so the J call may be wrong. Germline loops: CDR1 SGDLS, CDR2 YYNGEE. The CDR3 has 15 amino acids. CDR3 region: CASSVEWGRRETQYF. Here the CDR3 DNA reads TGTGCCAGCAGCGTAGAGTGGGGGCGGCGGGAGACCCAGTACTTC.

The CDR3 spells CACYLAGTPYNEQFF. The CDR3 DNA sequence: TGTGCCTGTTACCTAGCGGGAACCCCCTACAATGAGCAGTTCTTC. The chain couples TRBV30 to TRBJ2-1; 9 bases agree with TRBD2. The CDR3 runs to 15 residues. V lost 6 bases, J lost 2 bases, and 8 bases stayed unmatched. CDR1 is GTSNPN and CDR2 is SVGIG in the germline V gene (reference sequence).

The table lists this clonotype with many counts. At one boundary the junction diverges from the germline segment, which might be a read error. The chain recombines TRBV5-1 with TRBJ2-7; D uncertain. The germline V gene encodes CDR1 SGHRS and CDR2 YFSETQ. This CDR3 contains 12 residues. CDR3 region: CASSQNSYEQYF. In DNA form, the CDR3 reads TGTGCCAGCAGCCAGAACTCCTACGAGCAGTACTTC.

This clonotype was counted only a few times. The gene calls are TRBV12-3 or TRBV12-4 and TRBJ1-1, with D hard to call. V was pared by 7 bases and J by 5 bases, with 8 bases between. The CDR3 loop spans 11 amino acids. Here the CDR3 DNA reads TGTGCCAGCATCCGAGGGACTGAAGCTTTCTTT. As protein: CASIRGTEAFF.

This clonotype occurred a few times. For the CDR3, the DNA is TGTGCCAGCAGTCCAGGGACGGTCAAGCAGTACTTC. Encoded protein: CASSPGTVKQYF. The chain carries TRBV12-3 or TRBV12-4 and TRBJ2-7, with D possibly being TRBD1 or TRBD2 (5 bases each). V was clipped by 5 bases and J by 8 bases, with 13 bases between them. This CDR3 has 12 residues.

This chain uses TRBV27 with TRBJ2-6, with D possibly called TRBD1 or TRBD2 (5 bases each). Trimming cost V 2 bases and J 0 bases, with 14 bases left between them. The CDR3 runs 18 residues. Germline lookup yields CDR1 MNHEY and CDR2 SMNVEV (reference sequence). The CDR3 region is CASSLGGVALSGANVLTF. The CDR3 DNA reads as TGTGCCAGCAGTTTAGGGGGTGTAGCCCTCTCTGGGGCCAACGTCCTGACTTTC.

The J gene is TRBJ2-7, the V gene TRBV6-1, with TRBD1 matching over 11 bases. Germline trimming cut 8 bases from V and 1 base from J; bases unmatched to any gene: 7. The CDR3 runs to 15 residues. The germline V gene encodes CDR1 MNHNS and CDR2 SASEGT. The CDR3 region has the DNA TGTGCCAGCCGCCGGGACAGGGGGAATTCCTACGAGCAGTACTTC. Encoded protein: CASRRDRGNSYEQYF.

The chain is built from TRBV4-3 and TRBJ2-3; D is uncertain. The V end lost 4 bases, the J end lost 5 bases, and 16 bases lay between the germline ends. Germline assignment: CDR1 LGHNA and CDR2 YSLEER. The CDR3 has 15 residues. The CDR3 is CASSPRGAAKDTQYF. DNA of the CDR3: TGCGCCAGCAGCCCCCGAGGTGCGGCAAAAGATACGCAGTATTTT.

The chain joins TRBV20-1 to TRBJ2-1; D is uncertain. The ends were cut back, 5 bases at V and 0 bases at J, with 17 bases in the middle. This CDR3 comprises 16 residues. Germline V gene sequence: CDR1 DFQATT, CDR2 SNEGSKA (reference sequence). The DNA of the CDR3 is TGCAGTGCTCCTAATACACGAGCAGCCTCCTACAATGAGCAGTTCTTC. Its protein product is CSAPNTRAASYNEQFF.

This clonotype was seen more than once but under ten times. The chain combines TRBV6-2 or TRBV6-3 with TRBJ2-3; D is unclear. This CDR3 spans 15 amino acids. CDR1 and CDR2 from the germline V gene are MNHEY and SVGEGT. V lost 0 bases and J lost 6, with 13 bases in between. The CDR3 spells CASSYSSQAPDTQYF. The CDR3 DNA reads TGTGCCAGCAGTTACTCTAGCCAGGCCCCCGATACGCAGTATTTT.

The V call is TRBV5-1, the J call TRBJ1-1, with TRBD1 matching 10 bases. The CDR3 is 14 amino acids. V dropped 3 bases and J dropped 5; count of bases not matched to a gene: 4. Germline CDR1 is SGHRS and CDR2 is YFSETQ. The CDR3 nucleotides are TGCGCCAGCAGCTGGGAGGGACAGGGGACTGAAGCTTTCTTT. It yields the protein CASSWEGQGTEAFF.

The chain combines TRBV28 with TRBJ2-6; D not resolved. Germline CDR1 reads MDHEN; CDR2 reads SYDVKM. This CDR3 spans 18 amino acids. Between the trimmed V and J ends, which lost 8 bases and 0 bases, there was a span of 20 bases. CDR3 in DNA: TGTGCCAGCCAAGCAATGGCAGCCCCAGTCTCTGGGGCCAACGTCCTGACTTTC. Protein sequence: CASQAMAAPVSGANVLTF. The full variable domain, in which reference TRBV28 and TRBJ2-6 provide the parts outside the CDR3, is DVKVTQSSRYLVKRTGEKVFLECVQDMDHENMFWYRQDPGLGLRLIYFSYDVKMKEKGDIPEGYSVSREKKERFSLILESASTNQTSMYLCASQAMAAPVSGANVLTFGAGSRLTVL.

The chain recombines TRBV7-2 with TRBJ2-4, with D perhaps TRBD1 (6 bases). The J call may be mistaken, given a closer DNA end match to TRBJ2-7. From germline, CDR1 is SGHTA and CDR2 FQGNSA. The CDR3 extends over 14 amino acids. The CDR3 sequence: CASIKQGTPYEQYF. As DNA, the CDR3 is TGTGCCAGCATTAAACAGGGAACCCCCTACGAGCAGTACTTC.

This clonotype has more than one count but fewer than ten. The gene calls are TRBV4-2 and TRBJ2-1; no reliable D call. Trimming cost V 0 bases and J 0 bases, with 9 bases left between them. CDR1 and CDR2 from the germline V gene are LGHNA and YNFKEQ. The CDR3 has 16 amino acids. CDR3 sequence (DNA): TGTGCCAGCAGCCAAGAGGAAGGTAGCTCCTACAATGAGCAGTTCTTC. Residues: CASSQEEGSSYNEQFF.

This clonotype was observed a handful of times. V is TRBV7-9 and J is TRBJ1-2; D not certain. Germline V lookup: CDR1 SEHNR, CDR2 FQNEAQ (reference sequence). The V and J ends lost 5 bases and 8 bases respectively, with 15 bases between them. This CDR3 region has 13 residues. The CDR3 sequence is CASSPTTVWGYTF. CDR3 nucleotide sequence: TGTGCCAGCAGCCCTACTACCGTCTGGGGCTACACCTTC.

The V call is TRBV24-1, the J call TRBJ2-5; 8 nucleotides align to TRBD2. The CDR3 covers 13 residues. In germline, CDR1 is KGHDR, CDR2 SFDVKD. V lost 9 bases to trimming and J lost 1 base; unmatched junction nucleotides: 3. CDR3 DNA: TGTGCCACCGGTAGCGGGGCCCAAGAGACCCAGTACTTC. Translating gives CATGSGAQETQYF.

The chain combines TRBV7-9 with TRBJ1-1; no firm D call. This CDR3 spans 13 amino acids. Germline V CDR1 and CDR2: SEHNR, FQNEAQ (reference sequence). V dropped 6 bases and J dropped 1 base, with 9 bases sitting between them. CDR3 in DNA: TGTGCCAGCAGTTATATAGCGAACACTGAAGCTTTCTTT. Its translation is CASSYIANTEAFF.

This chain uses TRBV5-8 with TRBJ1-4, with D possibly matching TRBD1 (5 bases). This CDR3 is 15 amino acids long. Per germline, CDR1 SGHTS and CDR2 YDEGEE. V lost 6 bases, J lost 0 bases, and 12 bases lay in between. The CDR3 sequence is CASILDSATNEKLFF. CDR3 nucleotides: TGTGCCAGCATACTCGACAGTGCAACTAATGAAAAACTGTTTTTT.

This rearrangement joins TRBV7-9 to TRBJ1-5; no definite D call. Between the trimmed V and J ends, which lost 4 bases and 6 bases, there was a span of 16 bases. The CDR3 covers 15 residues. The germline gives CDR1 SEHNR, CDR2 FQNEAQ (reference sequence). The CDR3 DNA is TGTGCCAGCAGCTCCAGTGGGTCCGAGCGTCAGCCCCAGCATTTT. Translated, it gives CASSSSGSERQPQHF.